This T cell receptor (beta chain) was sequenced for a study of blood T cell repertoires in COVID-19. CDR3 length: 15 residues. TCRdb's copy holds only in-frame clones and misses some; the assay was immunoSEQ multiplex PCR. The sample yields about 230,000 clones, roughly 90% seen once. The rearrangement links TRBV21-1 to TRBJ1-3; the DNA was not used to check the table's D call, TRBD1. TRBV21-1 is a pseudogene. The sample taken for sequencing was peripheral blood. The TCR comes from a woman aged 60-75 years with acute or convalescent COVID-19. Written as DNA, the CDR3 is TGTGCCAGCAGCAAAGGACATAAAGGTGGAAACACCATATATTTT. This gives the protein CASSKGHKGGNTIYF.